The rows below give T cell receptor beta chains drawn from one sample of a study of CD8 T cells in ankylosing spondylitis. TCRdb itself ran the 5' RACE reads through MiXCR, one entry per CDR3 protein. The top ten clones hold about 6.3% of a sample with roughly 150,000 distinct CDR3 sequences, 30% to 40% of them seen once. The sequenced material came from synovial fluid, either unsorted or a sorted T cell fraction (not recorded which). These TCRs come from a male donor with ankylosing spondylitis. Both conserved end residues are part of each CDR3. D genes are given only for firm matches. Size values are once, few and many counts, or a class for expanded clones, and some rows have none.

d_call	v_call	j_call	clone_size	cdr3_nt	cdr3_aa
TRBD2	TRBV2	TRBJ2-1	few	TGTGCCAGCAGTGAAGAGGTCCTAGCGGGGGGCCGCCGACGCTCCTACAATGAGCAGTTCTTC	CASSEEVLAGGRRRSYNEQFF
NA	TRBV20-1	TRBJ2-7	NA	TGCAGTGCTAGGTCCCTCACAGGGATTAGGGTCTACGAGCAGTACTTC	CSARSLTGIRVYEQYF
TRBD2	TRBV9	TRBJ2-1	NA	TGTGCCAGCAGCCAACTAGCGGGGGGCTATGAGCAGTTCTTC	CASSQLAGGYEQFF
TRBD2	TRBV10-3	TRBJ2-3	few	TGTGCCATCAGTGTGGGCGGGAGCAGCAATACGCAGTATTTT	CAISVGGSSNTQYF
NA	TRBV5-6	TRBJ1-2	NA	TGTGCCAGCAGTGGCAGTTTCTATGATCTTAACTATGGCTACACCTTC	CASSGSFYDLNYGYTF
TRBD2	TRBV5-1	TRBJ2-3	NA	TGCGCCAGCAGCTACGGGGGGGCGGGAGATACGCAGTATTTT	CASSYGGAGDTQYF
NA	TRBV29-1	TRBJ2-5	NA	TGCAGCGCTACGAGGGGCCAGGTCGCCAAAGAGACCCAGTACTTC	CSATRGQVAKETQYF
NA	TRBV20-1	TRBJ2-3	many	TGCAGTGCCACCCCCCCGACAGATACGCAGTATTTT	CSATPPTDTQYF
NA	TRBV12-3/TRBV12-4	TRBJ1-4	NA	TGTGCCAGCAGCCCGGGACGGATTAATGAAAAACTGTTTTTT	CASSPGRINEKLFF
NA	TRBV28	TRBJ1-1	many	TGTGCCAGCATGGAGGGGGGGATTTCGAACACTGAAGCTTTCTTT	CASMEGGISNTEAFF
NA	TRBV29-1	TRBJ2-5	medium-sized	TGCAGCGTCCCTGGAGGTAATCGGGAGACCCAGTACTTC	CSVPGGNRETQYF
NA	TRBV7-2	TRBJ2-4	NA	TGTGCCAGCAGCTCCCCGGACAGAAAGAAAAACATTCAGTACTTC	CASSSPDRKKNIQYF
NA	TRBV7-9	TRBJ1-4	NA	TGTGCCAGCAGCGCAAGGGGAACTAATGAAAAACTGTTTTTT	CASSARGTNEKLFF
TRBD1	TRBV7-6	TRBJ2-5	NA	TGTGCCAGCAGCTTAGGAGTTGGGACAGGGGGGCAAGAGACCCAGTACTTC	CASSLGVGTGGQETQYF
NA	TRBV2	TRBJ2-7	NA	TGTGCCAGCAGTGGAGAAGGCTACGAGCAGTACTTC	CASSGEGYEQYF
TRBD2	TRBV14	TRBJ2-5	few	TGTGCCAGCAGCTCACCCGGGACTAGCGGGGGGGCCAAAGAGACCCAGTACTTC	CASSSPGTSGGAKETQYF
NA	TRBV29-1	TRBJ1-1	NA	TGCAGCGTTAAAAAGCTCAACACTGAAGCTTTCTTT	CSVKKLNTEAFF
NA	TRBV5-6	TRBJ1-3	few	TGTGCCAGCAGGGGAACGGCTGGAAACACCATATATTTT	CASRGTAGNTIYF
TRBD2	TRBV27	TRBJ2-2	many	TGTGCCAGCAGTTTGGTGGGGGGGACCACCGGGGAGCTGTTTTTT	CASSLVGGTTGELFF
NA	TRBV5-1	TRBJ1-6	NA	TGCGCCAGCAGACCTGACGGGAATTCACCCCTCCACTTT	CASRPDGNSPLHF
TRBD2	TRBV5-1	TRBJ2-5	once	TGCGCCAGCAGCCCCTCGACTAGCGGGAGAACGCGGGAGACCCAGTACTTC	CASSPSTSGRTRETQYF
NA	TRBV12-3/TRBV12-4	TRBJ2-2	NA	TGTGCCAGCAGTTTAGGGGGGAGGGAGCTGTTTTTT	CASSLGGRELFF
TRBD1	TRBV20-1	TRBJ1-1	NA	TGCAGTGCTAGACGACGATTAGGGACAGGGTACATGAACACTGAAGCTTTCTTT	CSARRRLGTGYMNTEAFF
TRBD1	TRBV6-1	TRBJ1-4	NA	TGTGCCAGCAGCGCCGTGGGGACAGGGGGCGAAAAACTGTTTTTT	CASSAVGTGGEKLFF
NA	TRBV20-1	TRBJ2-5	once	TGCAGTGCATCTAACCAAGAGACCCAGTACTTC	CSASNQETQYF
NA	TRBV20-1	TRBJ1-1	many	TGCAGTGCTCCCACTGACGGGGGAGAAGCTTTCTTT	CSAPTDGGEAFF
TRBD1	TRBV18	TRBJ1-5	many	TGTGCCAGCTCACCACAGAAGTCAGGGGGCGGCAATCAGCCCCAGCATTTT	CASSPQKSGGGNQPQHF
NA	TRBV12-5	TRBJ2-3	NA	TGTGCTAGTGGTTTGCAGCAGGGGACGCAGTATTTT	CASGLQQGTQYF
NA	TRBV12-3/TRBV12-4	TRBJ1-1	NA	TGTGCCAGCAGCCATTCGGACAGAACGAACACTGAAGCTTTCTTT	CASSHSDRTNTEAFF
NA	TRBV12-3/TRBV12-4	TRBJ1-5	NA	TGTGCCAGCAGCCCGGGACGAGAGACCCGGTATAGCAATCAGCCCCAGCATTTT	CASSPGRETRYSNQPQHF
TRBD2	TRBV20-1	TRBJ2-7	many	TGCAGTGCTAAAAACCAAGCGGGAACCGACTACGAGCAGTACTTC	CSAKNQAGTDYEQYF
TRBD1	TRBV4-1	TRBJ1-2	NA	TGCGCCAGCAGCCAAAACCCCGGACAGGGGAACTATGGCTACACCTTC	CASSQNPGQGNYGYTF
NA	TRBV3-1	TRBJ1-4	many	TGTGCCAGCAGCCAGAACCTCCCGGGGAAACTGTTTTTT	CASSQNLPGKLFF
NA	TRBV5-6	TRBJ2-2	many	TGTGCCAGCCCACTTAGGTGGGCGGACATGAACACCGGGGAGCTGTTTTTT	CASPLRWADMNTGELFF
TRBD1	TRBV20-1	TRBJ1-1	many	TGCAGTGCAGGACAGGGGGACACTGAAGCTTTCTTT	CSAGQGDTEAFF
NA	TRBV6-1	TRBJ1-2	few	TGTGCCAGCAGTGAAAAAGCCGTGGCTAACTATGGCTACACCTTC	CASSEKAVANYGYTF
NA	TRBV15	TRBJ1-2	few	TGTGCCACCAGCAGAGATGGAGGGAACGGCTACACCTTC	CATSRDGGNGYTF
NA	TRBV20-1	TRBJ1-2	NA	TGCAGTGCTAGAGATCAACGGCGGCCTCTAGTTTCTTATGGCTACACCTTC	CSARDQRRPLVSYGYTF
NA	TRBV12-3/TRBV12-4	TRBJ1-1	NA	TGTGCCAGCAGTGCTAACTACCGGGACACTGAAGCTTTCTTT	CASSANYRDTEAFF
NA	TRBV7-9	TRBJ1-1	few	TGTGCCAGCAGCTCAGGGTGGAACACTGAAGCTTTCTTT	CASSSGWNTEAFF
NA	TRBV7-2	TRBJ1-1	few	TGTGCCAGCACCCCAGAGGGGGAATGGACTGAAGCTTTCTTT	CASTPEGEWTEAFF
NA	TRBV6-4	TRBJ2-1	many	TGTGCCAGCCCAAGGACAGAGAGCTCCTACAATGAGCAGTTCTTC	CASPRTESSYNEQFF
NA	TRBV5-1	TRBJ1-1	many	TGCGCCAGCAGCTTCGGGGACACTGAAGCTTTCTTT	CASSFGDTEAFF
TRBD1	TRBV6-5	TRBJ1-1	many	TGTGCCAGCAGTTACGAAGCGACAGGGGGTTTAACTTTCTTT	CASSYEATGGLTFF